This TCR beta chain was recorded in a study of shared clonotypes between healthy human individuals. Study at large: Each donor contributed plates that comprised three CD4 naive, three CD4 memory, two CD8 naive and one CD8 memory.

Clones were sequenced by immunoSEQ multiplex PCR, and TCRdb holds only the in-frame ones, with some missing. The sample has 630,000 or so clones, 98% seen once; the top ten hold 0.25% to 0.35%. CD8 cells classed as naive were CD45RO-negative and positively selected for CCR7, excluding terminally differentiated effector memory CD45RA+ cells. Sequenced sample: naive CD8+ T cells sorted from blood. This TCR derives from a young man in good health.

Written as DNA, the CDR3 is TGTGCCAGCAGCCAGGACAGCATCTATGGCTACACCTTC. It codes for CASSQDSIYGYTF. This chain links TRBV5-6 with TRBJ1-2; D is perhaps TRBD1 (6 bases). The V gene lost 4 bases and the J gene lost 4 bases, with 11 bases spanning the gap. Looked up from germline, CDR1 is SGHDT and CDR2 is YYEEEE. The CDR3 covers 13 residues.